A single sample gave rise to the 20 T cell receptor beta chains below, sequenced in a study of blood T cell repertoires in COVID-19. Profiled with immunoSEQ multiplex PCR; TCRdb holds only in-frame clones, not every one. The data show around 250,000 clones, about nine tenths seen once. Material for sequencing was PBMCs or T cells enriched from blood (not recorded which). The receptors were sampled from a man aged 18 to 35 who had recovered from COVID-19.

This chain uses TRBV11-3 with TRBJ2-5; 14 bases fit TRBD2. The length of the CDR3 is 18 residues. Germline lookup yields CDR1 SGHNT and CDR2 YENEEA. V was pared by 4 bases and J by 0 bases, with 7 bases of the junction left unmatched. In DNA form, the CDR3 reads TGTGCCAGCAGCTCCGGACTAGCGGGAGGAGGTCACCAAGAGACCCAGTACTTC. Translating gives CASSSGLAGGGHQETQYF. Complete variable domain (other parts from reference TRBV11-3 and TRBJ2-5): EAGVVQSPRYKIIEKKQPVAFWCNPISGHNTLYWYLQNLGQGPELLIRYENEEAVDDSQLPKDRFSAERLKGVDSTLKIQPAELGDSAVYLCASSSGLAGGGHQETQYFGPGTRLLVL.

The chain links TRBV21-1 to TRBJ1-1; the D segment call TRBD1 is taken from the table without a DNA check. TRBV21-1 represents a pseudogene. The CDR3 runs to 16 residues. The CDR3 DNA reads TGTGCCAGCAGACCGGGAGCCAGGGGGCCTTACACTGAAGCTTTCTTT. Amino acids: CASRPGARGPYTEAFF.

The chain couples TRBV2 to TRBJ1-4; D remains unclear. The V gene lost 4 bases and the J gene lost 0 bases, with 6 bases spanning the gap. The CDR3 has 14 amino acids. CDR1 is SNHLY, CDR2 FYNNEI, per germline. CDR3 residues: CASSVRATNEKLFF. The CDR3 DNA follows: TGTGCCAGCAGTGTCCGCGCAACTAATGAAAAACTGTTTTTT.

The chain couples TRBV18 to TRBJ1-3; no reliable D call. Germline V gene data show CDR1 as KGHSH and CDR2 as LQKENI. This CDR3 has 14 residues. Trimming removed 3 bases from V and 4 bases from J, with 10 bases in between. The CDR3 protein is CASSPQALGNTIYF. The CDR3 DNA reads as TGTGCCAGCTCACCTCAGGCGCTCGGAAACACCATATATTTT.

This rearrangement joins TRBV27 to TRBJ1-2; weak D call: TRBD1 (5 bases). Germline V lookup: CDR1 MNHEY, CDR2 SMNVEV (reference sequence). The CDR3 has 13 residues. V dropped 3 bases and J dropped 4 bases, with 9 bases sitting between them. CDR3 residues: CASSFLDSYGYTF. The DNA of the CDR3 is TGTGCCAGCAGTTTCCTAGACAGCTATGGCTACACCTTC.

The table lists this clone with a few counts. The chain has TRBV5-1 and TRBJ2-3; 7 bases map to TRBD2. V shed 4 bases and J 0 bases; nucleotides not matched to a gene: 5. The V gene's germline CDR1 is SGHRS and CDR2 YFSETQ. The CDR3 consists of 15 residues. This chain's CDR3 is CASSDPSGSTDTQYF. The CDR3 DNA sequence: TGCGCCAGCAGCGACCCTAGCGGCAGCACAGATACGCAGTATTTT.

CDR3 amino acids: CASRTASPGTGELFF. The CDR3 coding sequence is TGTGCCAGTAGGACGGCTAGTCCGGGGACCGGGGAGCTGTTTTTT. The chain uses TRBV19 and TRBJ2-2; D is perhaps TRBD2 (5 bases). Trimming stripped 6 bases from V and 5 bases from J, with 16 bases between. The CDR3 totals 15 residues. The V gene's germline CDR1 is LNHDA and CDR2 SQIVND (reference sequence).

The chain employs TRBV7-6 and TRBJ2-1; no firm D call. CDR1 and CDR2 from the germline V gene are SGHVS and FNYEAQ. This CDR3 contains 12 residues. V was clipped by 4 bases and J by 10 bases, with 11 bases between them. CDR3 nucleotide sequence: TGTGCCAGCAGCTCGCCTACGAGGGAGCAGTTCTTC. This encodes CASSSPTREQFF.

The chain recombines TRBV30 with TRBJ1-3; the D is unclear. V lost 3 bases, J lost 0 bases, and 12 bases lay in between. CDR3 size: 15 residues. The germline CDR1 and CDR2 sequences are GTSNPN and SVGIG (reference sequence). CDR3: CAWRLRGPSGNTIYF. Here the CDR3 DNA reads TGTGCCTGGAGGCTCCGAGGCCCCTCTGGAAACACCATATATTTT.

The V call is TRBV7-8, the J call TRBJ1-1; 7 nucleotides line up with TRBD1. Trimming cost V 3 bases and J 7 bases; bases outside gene matches: 5. The CDR3 has 13 residues. The germline V gene has CDR1 SGHVS and CDR2 FQNEAQ. The DNA of the CDR3 is TGTGCCAGCAGCTTTAGGGACAGCCTTGAAGCTTTCTTT. It specifies CASSFRDSLEAFF.

The sample holds one count of this clone. The genes are TRBV18 and TRBJ2-2; D is uncertain. V was trimmed by 0 bases and J by 4 bases, leaving 6 bases between them. The germline gives CDR1 KGHSH, CDR2 LQKENI. The CDR3 extends over 14 amino acids. CDR3 loop: CASSPPTGTGELFF. The CDR3 DNA is TGTGCCAGCTCACCACCAACGGGCACCGGGGAGCTGTTTTTT.

For this clone: The identical CDR3 is also encoded by other nucleotide sequences in the sample. J is TRBJ2-7 and V is TRBV28; perhaps TRBD2 as D (6 bases). Germline V gene data show CDR1 as MDHEN and CDR2 as SYDVKM. V was pared by 1 base and J by 6 bases, with 10 bases between. The CDR3 runs 13 residues. The CDR3 DNA follows: TGTGCCAGCAGTTTATCCGGGGGAGTCGAGCAGTACTTC. This translates into CASSLSGGVEQYF.

The gene calls are TRBV27 and TRBJ2-5; 7 positions agree with TRBD1. There are 13 residues in the CDR3. Germline values: CDR1 MNHEY, CDR2 SMNVEV (reference sequence). V was clipped by 2 bases and J by 5 bases; unmatched bases: 2. CDR3 residues: CASSLTGAETQYF. CDR3 in DNA: TGTGCCAGCAGTTTAACAGGGGCTGAGACCCAGTACTTC.

Comments on this clone: Other DNA sequences within the sample encode an identical CDR3. The V and J genes are TRBV19 and TRBJ1-1; D not certain. Germline lookup yields CDR1 LNHDA and CDR2 SQIVND (reference sequence). The CDR3 is 13 amino acids. Trimming cost V 3 bases and J 1 base, with 6 bases left between them. The CDR3 DNA sequence: TGTGCCAGTAGTATTGGAGGGAACACTGAAGCTTTCTTT. This translates into CASSIGGNTEAFF.

A remark on this clone: The sample carries other DNA sequences with the same CDR3. V usage is TRBV6-4 and J usage is TRBJ2-1; weak D call: TRBD2 (6 bases). Looked up from germline, CDR1 is MRHNA and CDR2 is SNTAGT. The CDR3 has 15 amino acids. The germline V and J ends were trimmed by 0 bases and 0 bases, with 6 bases remaining between them. The CDR3 nucleotides are TGTGCCAGCAGTGACTCTAGCGGCTCCTACAATGAGCAGTTCTTC. It codes for CASSDSSGSYNEQFF.

The chain links TRBV6-5 to TRBJ1-4; TRBD1 matches 7 bases. V shed 5 bases and J 8 bases; nucleotides not matched to a gene: 8. The CDR3 spans 14 residues. Germline values: CDR1 MNHEY, CDR2 SVGAGI. The CDR3 sequence is CASSTRQGHEKLFF. DNA for the CDR3: TGTGCCAGCAGTACCCGACAGGGCCACGAAAAACTGTTTTTT.

In nucleotides, the CDR3 is TGTGCCAGCAGTCTGGGGGGGGCGAGTGGAAACACCATATATTTT. Protein sequence: CASSLGGASGNTIYF. The chain carries TRBV28 and TRBJ1-3, with D possibly matching TRBD1 (6 bases). CDR1 is MDHEN and CDR2 is SYDVKM in the germline V gene. V was cut by 5 bases and J by 3 bases, with 14 bases left in between. This CDR3 region has 15 residues.

The CDR3 sequence: CASSLVFRGFDGYTF. The CDR3 nucleotides read TGTGCCAGCAGCTTGGTTTTCAGGGGTTTCGATGGCTACACCTTC. This sequence joins TRBV5-5 and TRBJ1-2; D is perhaps TRBD1 (6 bases). CDR1 SGHKS and CDR2 YYEKEE come from the germline V gene (reference sequence). Trimming pared 0 bases from V and 6 bases from J, leaving 15 bases between. This CDR3 has 15 residues.

The V and J genes are TRBV4-2 and TRBJ2-2, with 8 bases aligning to TRBD2. V shed 3 bases and J 1 base; nucleotides not matched to a gene: 4. The CDR3 sequence is 16 residues long. Germline V lookup: CDR1 LGHNA, CDR2 YNFKEQ. CDR3 region: CASSHGGGRNTGELFF. DNA of the CDR3: TGTGCCAGCAGCCATGGCGGGGGGCGGAACACCGGGGAGCTGTTTTTT.

The chain is built from TRBV20-1 and TRBJ1-2; D gene unclear. V was clipped by 3 bases and J by 4 bases, with 9 bases between them. This CDR3 spans 12 amino acids. The germline V gene encodes CDR1 DFQATT and CDR2 SNEGSKA (reference sequence). The DNA for the CDR3 is TGCAGTGCTAGTGAACAGCTCTATGGCTACACCTTC. Its translation: CSASEQLYGYTF.